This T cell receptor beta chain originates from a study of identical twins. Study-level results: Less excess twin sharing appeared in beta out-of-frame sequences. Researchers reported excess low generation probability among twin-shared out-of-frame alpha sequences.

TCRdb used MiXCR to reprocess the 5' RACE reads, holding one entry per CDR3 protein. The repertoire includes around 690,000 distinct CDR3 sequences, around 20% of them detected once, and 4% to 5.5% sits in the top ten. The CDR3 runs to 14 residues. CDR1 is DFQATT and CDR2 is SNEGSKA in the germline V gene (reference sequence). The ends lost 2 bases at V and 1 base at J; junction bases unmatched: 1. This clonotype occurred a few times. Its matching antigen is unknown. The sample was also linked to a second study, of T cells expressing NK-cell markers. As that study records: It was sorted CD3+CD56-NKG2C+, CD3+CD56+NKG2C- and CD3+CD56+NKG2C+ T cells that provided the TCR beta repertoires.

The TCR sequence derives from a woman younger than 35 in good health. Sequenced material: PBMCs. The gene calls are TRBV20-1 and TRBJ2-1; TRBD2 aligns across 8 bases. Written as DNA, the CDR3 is TGCAGTGCTAGACCTAGCGGGTCCTACAATGAGCAGTTCTTC. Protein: CSARPSGSYNEQFF.